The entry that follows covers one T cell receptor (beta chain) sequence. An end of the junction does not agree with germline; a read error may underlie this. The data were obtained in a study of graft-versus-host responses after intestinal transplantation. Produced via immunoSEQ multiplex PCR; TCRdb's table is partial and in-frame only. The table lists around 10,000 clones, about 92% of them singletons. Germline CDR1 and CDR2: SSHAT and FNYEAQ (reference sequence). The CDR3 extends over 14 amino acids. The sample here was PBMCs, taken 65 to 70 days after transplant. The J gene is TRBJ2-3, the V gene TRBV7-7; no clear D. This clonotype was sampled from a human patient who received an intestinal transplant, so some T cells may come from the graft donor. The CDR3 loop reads CASSPNLGADTQYF. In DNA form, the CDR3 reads TGTGCTAGCAGCCCTAATCTTGGGGCAGATACGCAGTATTTT.